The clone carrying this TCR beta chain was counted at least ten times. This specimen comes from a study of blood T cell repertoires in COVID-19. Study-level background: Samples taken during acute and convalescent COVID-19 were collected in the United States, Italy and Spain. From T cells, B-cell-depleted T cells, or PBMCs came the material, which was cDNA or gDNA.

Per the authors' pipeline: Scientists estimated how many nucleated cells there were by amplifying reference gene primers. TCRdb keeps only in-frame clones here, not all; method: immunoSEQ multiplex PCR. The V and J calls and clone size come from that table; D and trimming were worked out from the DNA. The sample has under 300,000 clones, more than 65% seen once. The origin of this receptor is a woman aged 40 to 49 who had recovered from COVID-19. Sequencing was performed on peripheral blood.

CDR3 protein: CASSTAPGTSGVGELFF. The DNA of the CDR3 is TGTGCCAGCAGCACGGCCCCCGGGACTAGCGGGGTAGGGGAGCTGTTTTTT. The chain combines TRBV7-9 with TRBJ2-2; 13 nucleotides match TRBD2. The ends lost 5 bases at V and 8 bases at J; junction bases unmatched: 11. Germline V gene sequence: CDR1 SEHNR, CDR2 FQNEAQ (reference sequence). This CDR3 comprises 17 residues.